The text below deals with one T cell receptor (beta chain). These data belong to a study of blood T cell repertoires in COVID-19. About the research overall: The samples span acute and convalescent COVID-19 from the United States, Italy and Spain. PBMCs, B-cell-depleted T cells, or T cells provided the cDNA or gDNA that made up the material.

Per the authors' pipeline: For nucleated cells, counts were estimated from reference gene primer amplification. The method was immunoSEQ multiplex PCR; TCRdb's version includes in-frame clones alone and lacks a portion of them. V and J calls and clone size are copied from that table; D and trimming were computed from the DNA. Of approximately 63,000 clones in the sample, more than 75% are singletons; the top ten hold approximately 55%. Germline V gene lookup returns CDR1 MGHRA and CDR2 YSYEKL. The junction had 7 bases not matched to a gene; V was cut back by 2 bases and J by 10 bases. This CDR3 has 15 residues.

Sequenced sample: peripheral blood. The gene calls are TRBV4-1 and TRBJ1-6; 8 bases agree with TRBD1. This TCR was recovered from an elderly woman with acute or convalescent COVID-19. CDR3 sequence reads: CASSQTDRGSSPLHF. The CDR3 DNA reads as TGCGCCAGCAGCCAAACCGACAGGGGAAGCTCACCCCTCCACTTT.